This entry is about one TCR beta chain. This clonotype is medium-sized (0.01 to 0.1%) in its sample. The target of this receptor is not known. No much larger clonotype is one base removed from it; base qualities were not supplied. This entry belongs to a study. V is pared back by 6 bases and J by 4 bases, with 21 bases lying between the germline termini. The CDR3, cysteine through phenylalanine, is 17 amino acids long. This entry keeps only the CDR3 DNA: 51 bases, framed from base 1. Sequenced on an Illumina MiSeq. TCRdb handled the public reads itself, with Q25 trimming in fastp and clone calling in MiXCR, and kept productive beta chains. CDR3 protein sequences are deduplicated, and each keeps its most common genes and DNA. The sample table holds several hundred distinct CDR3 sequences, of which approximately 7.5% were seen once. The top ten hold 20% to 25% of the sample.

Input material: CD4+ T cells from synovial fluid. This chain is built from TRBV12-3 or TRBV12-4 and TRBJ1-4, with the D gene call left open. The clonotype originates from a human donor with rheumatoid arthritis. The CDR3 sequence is CASSRNPGTALNEKLFF. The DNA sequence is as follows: TGTGCCAGCAGCCGGAATCCCGGCACGGCCCTTAATGAAAAACTGTTTTTT.